The clone carrying this T cell receptor (beta chain) came up many times. Its specificity is unknown. Disease duration under 2 months; hyperthyroidism patients were aged 18 to 65. Those patients with uncontrolled infection, other autoimmune disease, pregnancy or lactation were excluded. The source of the PBMCs was around 10 ml of fresh peripheral blood. The sample is drawn from a study of T cells in Graves' hyperthyroidism and ophthalmopathy. RNA transcripts were the template for amplifying TCR beta CDR3 regions. HTBI primers drove first-round RT-PCR of the TCR CDR3. A single record per CDR3 protein comes from TCRdb applying MiXCR to the multiplex PCR reads. This sample yields a few hundred thousand distinct CDR3 sequences, of which about 18% are seen a single time; roughly two fifths belongs to the top ten. Study results and limitations: A model built on 13 V-J features separated ophthalmopathy from stable hyperthyroidism.

The sequenced material came from blood. This sequence originates from a man aged 40-55 years with Graves' hyperthyroidism.

As DNA, the CDR3 is TGTGCCAGCAGCCCCAAGCGGGGGAGCACAGATACGCAGTATTTT. The encoded protein is CASSPKRGSTDTQYF. The gene calls are TRBV7-9 and TRBJ2-3, with 8 bases aligning to TRBD2. J was trimmed by 0 bases and V by 5 bases; bases with no gene match: 4. Looked up from germline, CDR1 is SEHNR and CDR2 is FQNEAQ (reference sequence). The CDR3 is 15 amino acids.